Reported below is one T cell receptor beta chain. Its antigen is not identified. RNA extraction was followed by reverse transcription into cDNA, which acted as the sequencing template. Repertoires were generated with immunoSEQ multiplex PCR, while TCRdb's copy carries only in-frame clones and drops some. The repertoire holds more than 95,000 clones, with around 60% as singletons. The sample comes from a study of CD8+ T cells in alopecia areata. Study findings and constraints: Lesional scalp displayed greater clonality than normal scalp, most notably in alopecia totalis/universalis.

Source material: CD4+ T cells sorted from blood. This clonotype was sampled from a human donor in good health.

CDR3 coding DNA: TGTGCCAGCATGAGGACTAGCGGGGTCGGGGATACGCAGTATTTT. Translating it yields CASMRTSGVGDTQYF. The chain carries TRBV7-2 and TRBJ2-3; 12 bases align to TRBD2. Per the germline V gene, CDR1 is SGHTA and CDR2 is FQGNSA. After removal of 7 bases from V and 6 bases from J, the junction contained 8 bases not matched to a gene. The CDR3 runs to 15 residues.